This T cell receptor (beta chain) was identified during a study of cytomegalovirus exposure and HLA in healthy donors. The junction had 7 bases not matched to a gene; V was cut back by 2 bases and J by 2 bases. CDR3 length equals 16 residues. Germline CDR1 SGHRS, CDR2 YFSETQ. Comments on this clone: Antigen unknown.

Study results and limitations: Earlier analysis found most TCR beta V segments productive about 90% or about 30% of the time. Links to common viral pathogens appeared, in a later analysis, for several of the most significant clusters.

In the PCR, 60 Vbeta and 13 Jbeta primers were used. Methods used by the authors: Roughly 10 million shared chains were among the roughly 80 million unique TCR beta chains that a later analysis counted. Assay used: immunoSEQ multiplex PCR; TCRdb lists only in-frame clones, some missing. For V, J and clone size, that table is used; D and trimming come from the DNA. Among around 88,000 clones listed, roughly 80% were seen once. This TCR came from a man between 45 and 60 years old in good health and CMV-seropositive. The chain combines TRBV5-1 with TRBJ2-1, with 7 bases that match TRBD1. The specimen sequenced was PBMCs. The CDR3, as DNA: TGCGCCAGCAGCTTACAGGGGATGGGCCCCTACAATGAGCAGTTCTTC. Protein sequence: CASSLQGMGPYNEQFF.